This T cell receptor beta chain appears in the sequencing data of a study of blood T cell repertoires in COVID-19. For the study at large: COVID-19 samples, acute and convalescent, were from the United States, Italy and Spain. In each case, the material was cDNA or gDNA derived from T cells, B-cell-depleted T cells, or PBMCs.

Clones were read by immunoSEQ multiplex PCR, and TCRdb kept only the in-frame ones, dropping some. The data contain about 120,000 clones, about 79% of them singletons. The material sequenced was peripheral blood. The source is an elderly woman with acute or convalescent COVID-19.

The CDR3 here is CASSFQRQGGSEGGYTF. CDR3 nucleotides: TGTGCCAGCAGCTTCCAGCGCCAGGGAGGTTCCGAGGGTGGCTACACCTTC. The rearrangement uses TRBV7-2 and TRBJ1-2; weak D call: TRBD1 (5 bases). V gave up 3 bases and J gave up 7 bases, with 24 bases separating them. Germline values: CDR1 SGHTA, CDR2 FQGNSA. The CDR3 loop spans 17 amino acids.